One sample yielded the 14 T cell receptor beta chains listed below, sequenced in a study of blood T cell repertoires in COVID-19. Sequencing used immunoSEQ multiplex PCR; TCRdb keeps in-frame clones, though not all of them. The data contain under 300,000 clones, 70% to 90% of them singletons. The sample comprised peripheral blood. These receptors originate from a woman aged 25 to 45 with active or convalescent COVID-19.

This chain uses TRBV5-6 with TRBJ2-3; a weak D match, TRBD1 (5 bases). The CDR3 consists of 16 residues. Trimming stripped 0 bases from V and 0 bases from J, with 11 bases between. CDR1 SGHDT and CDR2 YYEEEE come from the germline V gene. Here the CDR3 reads CASSLGQLSSTDTQYF. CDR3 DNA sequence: TGTGCCAGCAGCTTGGGACAGCTATCTAGCACAGATACGCAGTATTTT.

The CDR3 nucleotides are TGTGCCAGCAGCCTAGGACAGGGGGCAATTTCACCCCTCCACTTT. This sequence encodes CASSLGQGAISPLHF. The chain is built from TRBV9 and TRBJ1-6, with TRBD1 identical over 11 bases. The trim removed 4 bases at V and 9 bases at J, leaving 6 bases unmatched. The germline V gene has CDR1 SGDLS and CDR2 YYNGEE. CDR3 length: 15 residues.

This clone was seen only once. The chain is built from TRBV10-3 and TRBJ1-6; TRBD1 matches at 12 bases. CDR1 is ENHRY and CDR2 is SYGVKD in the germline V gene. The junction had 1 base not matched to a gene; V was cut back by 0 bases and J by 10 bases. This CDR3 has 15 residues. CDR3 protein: CAISESGQGASPLHF. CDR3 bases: TGTGCCATCAGTGAGTCGGGACAGGGGGCATCACCCCTCCACTTT.

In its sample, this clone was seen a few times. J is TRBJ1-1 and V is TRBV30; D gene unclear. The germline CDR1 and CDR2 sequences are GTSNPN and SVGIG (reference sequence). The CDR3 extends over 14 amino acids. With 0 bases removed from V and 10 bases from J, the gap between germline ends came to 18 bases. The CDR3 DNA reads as TGTGCCTGGAGTGTACGGCGTCAGGAGGGCGTAGCTTTCTTT. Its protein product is CAWSVRRQEGVAFF.

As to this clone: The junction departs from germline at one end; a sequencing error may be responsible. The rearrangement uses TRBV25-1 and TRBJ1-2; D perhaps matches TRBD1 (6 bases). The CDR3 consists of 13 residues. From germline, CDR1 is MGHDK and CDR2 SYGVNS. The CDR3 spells CASGEQGSYGYTF. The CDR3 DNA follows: TGTGCCAGCGGTGAACAGGGCTCCTATGGCTACACCTTC.

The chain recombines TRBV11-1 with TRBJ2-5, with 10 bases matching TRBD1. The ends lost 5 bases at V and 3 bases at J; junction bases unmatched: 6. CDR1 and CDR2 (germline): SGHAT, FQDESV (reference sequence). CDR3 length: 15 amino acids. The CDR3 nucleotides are TGTGCCAGCAGCCCCTGGACAGGGGGGGAAGAGACCCAGTACTTC. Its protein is CASSPWTGGEETQYF.

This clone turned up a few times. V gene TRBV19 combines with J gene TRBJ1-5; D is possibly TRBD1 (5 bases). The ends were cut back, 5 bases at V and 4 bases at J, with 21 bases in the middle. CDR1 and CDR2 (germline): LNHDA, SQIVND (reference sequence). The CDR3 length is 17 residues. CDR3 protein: CASSWAVHGEGNQPQHF. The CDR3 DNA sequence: TGTGCCAGTAGTTGGGCGGTACATGGGGAGGGGAATCAGCCCCAGCATTTT.

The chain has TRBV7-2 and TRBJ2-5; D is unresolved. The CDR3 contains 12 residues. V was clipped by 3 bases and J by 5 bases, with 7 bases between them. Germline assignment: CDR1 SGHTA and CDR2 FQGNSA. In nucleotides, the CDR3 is TGTGCCAGCAGCTTTACCAGGGAGACCCAGTACTTC. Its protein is CASSFTRETQYF.

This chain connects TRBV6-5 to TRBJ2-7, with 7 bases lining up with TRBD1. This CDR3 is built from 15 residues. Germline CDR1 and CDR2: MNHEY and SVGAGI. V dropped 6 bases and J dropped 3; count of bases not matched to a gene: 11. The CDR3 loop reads CASRGTGDPGYEQYF. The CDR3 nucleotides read TGTGCCAGCAGAGGAACAGGGGATCCGGGCTACGAGCAGTACTTC.

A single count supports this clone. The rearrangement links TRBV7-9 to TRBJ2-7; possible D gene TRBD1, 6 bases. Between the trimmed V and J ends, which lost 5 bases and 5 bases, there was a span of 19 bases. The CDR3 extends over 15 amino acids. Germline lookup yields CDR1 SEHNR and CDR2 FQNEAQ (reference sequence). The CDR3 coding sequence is TGTGCCAGCAGCGCCCAAACAGGGTTCAGGGACGAGCAGTACTTC. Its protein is CASSAQTGFRDEQYF.

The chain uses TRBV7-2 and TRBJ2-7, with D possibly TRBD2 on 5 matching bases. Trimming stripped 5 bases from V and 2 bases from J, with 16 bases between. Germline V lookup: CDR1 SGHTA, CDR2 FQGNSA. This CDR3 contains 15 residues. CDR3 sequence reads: CASSTQLGSPYEQYF. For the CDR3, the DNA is TGTGCCAGCAGCACCCAACTAGGATCCCCCTACGAGCAGTACTTC.

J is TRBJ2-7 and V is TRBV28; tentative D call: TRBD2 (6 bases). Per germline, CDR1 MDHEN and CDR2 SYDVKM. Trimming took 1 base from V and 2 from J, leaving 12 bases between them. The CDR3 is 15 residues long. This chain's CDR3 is CASSLSRLATYEQYF. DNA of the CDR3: TGTGCCAGCAGTTTATCCCGGCTAGCGACCTACGAGCAGTACTTC. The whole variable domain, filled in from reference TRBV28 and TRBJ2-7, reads DVKVTQSSRYLVKRTGEKVFLECVQDMDHENMFWYRQDPGLGLRLIYFSYDVKMKEKGDIPEGYSVSREKKERFSLILESASTNQTSMYLCASSLSRLATYEQYFGPGTRLTVT.

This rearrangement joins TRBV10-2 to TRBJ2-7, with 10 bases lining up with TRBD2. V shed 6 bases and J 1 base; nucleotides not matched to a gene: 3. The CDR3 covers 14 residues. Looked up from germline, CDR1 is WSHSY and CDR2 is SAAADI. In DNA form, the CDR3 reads TGCGCCAGCAGGGGTAGCGGGGGGTCCTACGAGCAGTACTTC. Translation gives CASRGSGGSYEQYF.

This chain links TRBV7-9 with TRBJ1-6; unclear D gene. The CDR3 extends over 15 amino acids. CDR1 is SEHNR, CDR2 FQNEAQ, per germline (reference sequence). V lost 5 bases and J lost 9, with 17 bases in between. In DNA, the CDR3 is TGTGCCAGCAGCCCGCCCGGGGTTCAATTTTCACCCCTCCACTTT. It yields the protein CASSPPGVQFSPLHF. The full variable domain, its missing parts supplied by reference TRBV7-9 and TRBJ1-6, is DTGVSQNPRHKITKRGQNVTFRCDPISEHNRLYWYRQTLGQGPEFLTYFQNEAQLEKSRLLSDRFSAERPKGSFSTLEIQRTEQGDSAMYLCASSPPGVQFSPLHFGNGTRLTVT.